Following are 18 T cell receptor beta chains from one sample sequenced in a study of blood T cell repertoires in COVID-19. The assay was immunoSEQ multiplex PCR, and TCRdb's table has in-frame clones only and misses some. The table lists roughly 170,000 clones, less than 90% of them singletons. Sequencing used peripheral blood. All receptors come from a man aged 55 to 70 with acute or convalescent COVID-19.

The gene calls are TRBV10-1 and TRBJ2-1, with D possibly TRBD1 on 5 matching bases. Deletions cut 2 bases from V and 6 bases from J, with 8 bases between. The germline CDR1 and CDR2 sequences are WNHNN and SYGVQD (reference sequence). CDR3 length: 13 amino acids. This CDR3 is CASSEGASNEQFF. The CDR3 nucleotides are TGCGCCAGCAGTGAGGGGGCGAGCAATGAGCAGTTCTTC.

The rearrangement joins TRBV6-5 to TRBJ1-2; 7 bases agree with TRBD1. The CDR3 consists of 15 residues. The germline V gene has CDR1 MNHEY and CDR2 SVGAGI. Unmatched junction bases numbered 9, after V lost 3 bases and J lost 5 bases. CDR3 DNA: TGTGCCAGCAGTTATTCCGCCGGGACAGATTATGGCTACACCTTC. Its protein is CASSYSAGTDYGYTF.

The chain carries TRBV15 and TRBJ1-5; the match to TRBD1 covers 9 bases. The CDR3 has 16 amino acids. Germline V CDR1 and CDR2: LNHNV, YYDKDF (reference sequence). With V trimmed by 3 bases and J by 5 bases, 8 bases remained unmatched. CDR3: CATSRGTGKVDQPQHF. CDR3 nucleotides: TGTGCCACCAGCAGGGGGACAGGGAAGGTCGATCAGCCCCAGCATTTT.

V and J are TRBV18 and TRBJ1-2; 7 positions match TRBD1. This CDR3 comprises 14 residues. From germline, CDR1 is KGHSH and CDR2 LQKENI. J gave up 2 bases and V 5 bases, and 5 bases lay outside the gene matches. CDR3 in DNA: TGTGCCAGCTCATCCACAGGGGAGAACTATGGCTACACCTTC. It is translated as CASSSTGENYGYTF.

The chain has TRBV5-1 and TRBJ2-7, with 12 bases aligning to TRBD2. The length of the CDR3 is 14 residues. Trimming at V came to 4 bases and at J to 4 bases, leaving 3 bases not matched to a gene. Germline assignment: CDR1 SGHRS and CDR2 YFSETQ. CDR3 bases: TGCGCCAGCAGCCTAGCGGGAGGGCTTTACGAGCAGTACTTC. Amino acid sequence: CASSLAGGLYEQYF.

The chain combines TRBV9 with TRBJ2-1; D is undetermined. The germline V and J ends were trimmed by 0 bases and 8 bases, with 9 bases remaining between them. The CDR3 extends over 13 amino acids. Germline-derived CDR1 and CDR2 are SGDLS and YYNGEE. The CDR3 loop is CASSVDEIDEQFF. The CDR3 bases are TGTGCCAGCAGCGTAGATGAGATTGATGAGCAGTTCTTC.

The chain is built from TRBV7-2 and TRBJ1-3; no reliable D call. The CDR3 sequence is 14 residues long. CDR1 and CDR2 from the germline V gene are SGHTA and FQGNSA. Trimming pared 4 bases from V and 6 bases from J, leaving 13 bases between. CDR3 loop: CASSSGLAPNTIYF. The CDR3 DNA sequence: TGTGCCAGCAGCTCAGGCCTAGCCCCAAACACCATATATTTT.

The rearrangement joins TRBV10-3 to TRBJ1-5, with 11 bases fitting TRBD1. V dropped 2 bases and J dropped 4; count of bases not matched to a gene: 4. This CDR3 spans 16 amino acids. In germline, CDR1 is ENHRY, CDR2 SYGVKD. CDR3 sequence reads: CAISEEDRGPNQPQHF. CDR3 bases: TGTGCCATCAGTGAGGAGGACAGGGGGCCGAATCAGCCCCAGCATTTT.

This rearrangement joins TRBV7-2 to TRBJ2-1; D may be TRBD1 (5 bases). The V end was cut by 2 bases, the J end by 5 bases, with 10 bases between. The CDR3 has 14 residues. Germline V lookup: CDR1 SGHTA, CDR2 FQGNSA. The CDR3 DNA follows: TGTGCCAGCAGCTTAAGGGGTAGTGACAATGAGCAGTTCTTC. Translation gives CASSLRGSDNEQFF.

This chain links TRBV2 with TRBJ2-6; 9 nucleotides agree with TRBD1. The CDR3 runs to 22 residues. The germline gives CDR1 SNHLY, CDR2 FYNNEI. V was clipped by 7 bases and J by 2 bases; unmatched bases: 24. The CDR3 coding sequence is TGTGCCAGCACCGGGACAGGGTTTGCACTAACCGTGAGGACGCCTGGGGCCAACGTCCTGACTTTC. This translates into CASTGTGFALTVRTPGANVLTF.

CDR3 DNA: TGTGCCAGCAGCCGCGGGACTAGCGGGACCAATGAGCAGTTCTTC. It is translated as CASSRGTSGTNEQFF. This chain links TRBV3-1 (or the pseudogene TRBV3-2) with TRBJ2-1; 13 bases map to TRBD2. The V gene end was trimmed by 4 bases and the J gene end by 6 bases; junction bases not matched to a gene: 3. The CDR3 is made up of 15 amino acids. Germline V lookup: CDR1 LGHDT, CDR2 YNNKEL (reference sequence).

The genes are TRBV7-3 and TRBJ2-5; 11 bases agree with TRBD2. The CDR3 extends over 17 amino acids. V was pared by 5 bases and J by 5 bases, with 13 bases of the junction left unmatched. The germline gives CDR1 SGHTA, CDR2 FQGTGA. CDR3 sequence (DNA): TGTGCCAGCAGCAGCTCGACTACTAGCGGGGGTAGTGAGACCCAGTACTTC. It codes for CASSSSTTSGGSETQYF.

The CDR3 region has the DNA TGTGCCAGTAGTATACGACAGGGATCCTATGGCTACACCTTC. The encoded protein is CASSIRQGSYGYTF. The rearrangement joins TRBV19 to TRBJ1-2, with TRBD1 matching 7 bases. The trim removed 2 bases at V and 4 bases at J, leaving 4 bases unmatched. The germline gives CDR1 LNHDA, CDR2 SQIVND (reference sequence). The CDR3 length is 14 residues.

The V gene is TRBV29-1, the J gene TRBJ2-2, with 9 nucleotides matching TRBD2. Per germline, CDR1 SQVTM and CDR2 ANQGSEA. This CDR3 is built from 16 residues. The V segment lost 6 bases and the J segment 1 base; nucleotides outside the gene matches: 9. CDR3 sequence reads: CSVGGAGGLNTGELFF. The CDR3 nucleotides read TGCAGCGTGGGGGGAGCGGGGGGCCTGAACACCGGGGAGCTGTTTTTT.

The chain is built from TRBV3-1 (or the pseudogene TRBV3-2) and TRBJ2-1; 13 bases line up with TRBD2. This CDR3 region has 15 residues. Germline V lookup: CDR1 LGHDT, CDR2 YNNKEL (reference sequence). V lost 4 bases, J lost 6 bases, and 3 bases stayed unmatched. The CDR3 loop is CASSPRTSGGNEQFF. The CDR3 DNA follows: TGTGCCAGCAGCCCCCGGACTAGCGGGGGCAATGAGCAGTTCTTC.

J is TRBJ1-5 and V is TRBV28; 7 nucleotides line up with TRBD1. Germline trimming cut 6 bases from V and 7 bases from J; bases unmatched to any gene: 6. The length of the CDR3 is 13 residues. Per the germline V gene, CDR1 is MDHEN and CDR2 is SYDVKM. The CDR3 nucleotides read TGTGCCAGCAGGACAGGGTCGCCCCAGCCCCAGCATTTT. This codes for CASRTGSPQPQHF.

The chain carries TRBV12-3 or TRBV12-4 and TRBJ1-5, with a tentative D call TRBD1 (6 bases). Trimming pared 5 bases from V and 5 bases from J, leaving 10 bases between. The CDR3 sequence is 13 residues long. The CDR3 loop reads CASSPTGHQPQHF. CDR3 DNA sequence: TGTGCCAGCAGTCCAACAGGGCATCAGCCCCAGCATTTT.

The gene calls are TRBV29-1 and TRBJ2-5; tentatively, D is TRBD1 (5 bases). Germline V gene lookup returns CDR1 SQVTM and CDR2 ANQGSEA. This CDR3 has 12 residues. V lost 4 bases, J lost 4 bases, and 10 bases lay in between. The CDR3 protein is CSVVTGGETQYF. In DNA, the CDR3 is TGCAGCGTTGTCACAGGTGGAGAGACCCAGTACTTC.